This T cell receptor (beta chain) was retrieved from a study of T cell responses to AZD1222 COVID-19 vaccine. A word on this clone: Its matching antigen is unknown.

Germline V CDR1 and CDR2: LNHNV, YYDKDF (reference sequence). The V end was cut by 6 bases, the J end by 6 bases, with 13 bases between. CDR3 length equals 13 residues. Study-wide points: Among AZD1222 vaccinees, only six or seven were seropositive at baseline. The donors showed a predominance of white British ancestry and of females, with possible underestimation of clonal diversity. Regions 160-218 and 743-854 held dominance among vaccine-associated CD4 TCRs, which spanned spike.

Method: immunoSEQ multiplex PCR; TCRdb's copy keeps in-frame clones and lacks some. The profile shows about 84,000 clones, 80% to 90% of them singletons. This TCR derives from an adult in good health. The material was peripheral blood, obtained on day 0 of AZD1222 vaccination. This chain uses TRBV15 with TRBJ2-3, with D possibly being TRBD1 (5 bases). The CDR3 nucleotides read TGTGCCACCAGATCTTTACAGGCCGATACGCAGTATTTT. Translating gives CATRSLQADTQYF.